The 16 T cell receptor beta chains below all came from one sample that was sequenced in a study of T cell repertoires in cytomegalovirus infection. These receptors' targets are unknown. TCRdb independently ran MiXCR on the reads; one entry per CDR3 protein. Of roughly 80,000 distinct CDR3 sequences in the sample, 40% were seen once. Material: CD8+ T cells from cultured PBMCs, obtained from culture after CMV antigen stimulation. These receptors all come from a human donor in good health (CMV status not recorded). Some clones in this sample may be carry-over from other donors' samples.

The rearrangement links TRBV7-2 to TRBJ2-7, with TRBD2 identical over 8 bases. This CDR3 contains 16 residues. Trimming cost V 2 bases and J 1 base; bases outside gene matches: 7. From germline, CDR1 is SGHTA and CDR2 FQGNSA. CDR3 DNA: TGTGCCAGCAGCTTAAACGCGGGGGGAGAGTCCTACGAGCAGTACTTC. Its protein product is CASSLNAGGESYEQYF. Combining the CDR3 with reference TRBV7-2 and TRBJ2-7 gives the whole variable domain GAGVSQSPSNKVTEKGKDVELRCDPISGHTALYWYRQSLGQGLEFLIYFQGNSAPDKSGLPSDRFSAERTGGSVSTLTIQRTQQEDSAVYLCASSLNAGGESYEQYFGPGTRLTVT.

This chain uses TRBV6-8 with TRBJ2-4; tentatively, D is TRBD1 (6 bases). Trimming removed 5 bases from V and 3 bases from J, with 11 bases in between. The CDR3 runs 14 residues. The V gene's germline CDR1 is MNHGY and CDR2 SAAAGT. CDR3 residues: CASSLTGYKNIQYF. DNA of the CDR3: TGTGCCAGCAGTCTTACAGGGTACAAAAACATTCAGTACTTC.

The CDR3 region is CASSSYLGQGASGYTF. For the CDR3, the DNA is TGTGCCAGCAGTTCCTATCTGGGACAGGGGGCGAGTGGCTACACCTTC. V gene TRBV28 combines with J gene TRBJ1-2; 12 bases fit TRBD1. This CDR3 comprises 16 residues. Germline trimming cut 4 bases from V and 7 bases from J; bases unmatched to any gene: 10. Germline values: CDR1 MDHEN, CDR2 SYDVKM.

This chain connects TRBV5-6 to TRBJ2-6; perhaps D is TRBD1 or TRBD2 (5 bases each). Germline V lookup: CDR1 SGHDT, CDR2 YYEEEE. Trimming removed 1 base at V and 0 bases at J, with 20 bases between. The CDR3 extends over 20 amino acids. Written as DNA, the CDR3 is TGTGCCAGCAGCTTGCCCCGGGGCGGATTTACGATCTCTGGGGCCAACGTCCTGACTTTC. This sequence encodes CASSLPRGGFTISGANVLTF.

The chain combines TRBV10-3 with TRBJ2-7; TRBD1 matches 10 bases. Trimming removed 4 bases from V and 3 bases from J; junction bases left unmatched: 3. The CDR3 spans 14 residues. CDR1 is ENHRY and CDR2 is SYGVKD in the germline V gene. The DNA for the CDR3 is TGTGCCATCAGTGCCGGGACAGGGGACTACGAGCAGTACTTC. This translates into CAISAGTGDYEQYF.

This chain connects TRBV24-1 to TRBJ1-5; tentatively, D is TRBD1 (5 bases). Germline assignment: CDR1 KGHDR and CDR2 SFDVKD. This CDR3 region has 17 residues. V shed 4 bases and J shed 6 bases, with 21 bases lying between them. The DNA for the CDR3 is TGTGCCACCAGTGACCCCCGGGACGGTCCTTCTCCTCAGCCCCAGCATTTT. Translating it yields CATSDPRDGPSPQPQHF.

The rearrangement joins TRBV7-2 to TRBJ2-3; D might be TRBD1 (6 bases). CDR1 and CDR2 from the germline V gene are SGHTA and FQGNSA. Trimming stripped 3 bases from V and 4 bases from J, with 14 bases between. The CDR3 totals 15 residues. CDR3 protein: CASSFQGRGPDTQYF. CDR3 sequence (DNA): TGTGCCAGCAGCTTCCAGGGCAGGGGCCCAGATACGCAGTATTTT.

The chain uses TRBV15 and TRBJ2-7; D is undetermined. Trimming left V 5 bases short and J 3 bases short, with 17 bases between. The CDR3 runs 15 residues. Germline values: CDR1 LNHNV, CDR2 YYDKDF (reference sequence). CDR3 loop: CATSREVGIFYEQYF. Written as DNA, the CDR3 is TGTGCCACCAGCCGCGAGGTGGGCATCTTCTACGAGCAGTACTTC.

The rearrangement links TRBV10-3 to TRBJ2-1; TRBD2 aligns across 10 bases. The germline V gene has CDR1 ENHRY and CDR2 SYGVKD. CDR3 length: 20 residues. The V gene end was trimmed by 3 bases and the J gene end by 2 bases; junction bases not matched to a gene: 16. CDR3 DNA sequence: TGTGCCATCAGTGAAATTCTGCTAGCGGGGGTGCTTAATCCCTACAATGAGCAGTTCTTC. Translated: CAISEILLAGVLNPYNEQFF.

This chain links TRBV29-1 with TRBJ2-7, with D tentatively TRBD2 (5 bases). CDR1 and CDR2 from the germline V gene are SQVTM and ANQGSEA. The CDR3 loop spans 12 amino acids. The V and J ends lost 7 bases and 7 bases respectively, with 17 bases between them. The CDR3 reads CSAKDGPGEQYF. The CDR3 DNA reads TGCAGCGCAAAGGACGGCCCGGGGGAGCAGTACTTC.

CDR3 residues: CASSLEWRGGFDEQFF. In DNA, the CDR3 is TGTGCCAGCAGCTTGGAGTGGCGGGGGGGCTTTGATGAGCAGTTCTTC. The rearrangement joins TRBV5-5 to TRBJ2-1; 9 nucleotides align to TRBD2. With V trimmed by 0 bases and J by 8 bases, 9 bases remained unmatched. The CDR3 contains 16 residues. Per germline, CDR1 SGHKS and CDR2 YYEKEE (reference sequence).

The chain couples TRBV19 to TRBJ1-2; possible D gene TRBD1, 5 bases. The CDR3 length is 13 residues. Germline values: CDR1 LNHDA, CDR2 SQIVND (reference sequence). V lost 4 bases, J lost 4 bases, and 10 bases lay in between. CDR3 sequence reads: CASSSRGGYGYTF. In nucleotides, the CDR3 is TGTGCCAGTAGTAGCCGGGGCGGCTATGGCTACACCTTC.

This clonotype came up once. The chain uses TRBV27 and TRBJ2-1; 9 bases agree with TRBD2. The CDR3 is made up of 15 amino acids. The ends lost 3 bases at V and 10 bases at J; junction bases unmatched: 10. Germline CDR1 reads MNHEY; CDR2 reads SMNVEV (reference sequence). This chain's CDR3 is CASSFLASGDREQFF. CDR3 coding DNA: TGTGCCAGCAGTTTTTTGGCTAGCGGGGACCGAGAGCAGTTCTTC.

This chain connects TRBV6-6 to TRBJ1-1; a weak D match, TRBD1 (5 bases). The CDR3 is made up of 15 amino acids. Between the trimmed V and J ends, which lost 0 bases and 1 base, there was a span of 9 bases. Germline CDR1 and CDR2: MNHNY and SVGAGI (reference sequence). The CDR3 sequence: CASSYSWGENTEAFF. For the CDR3, the DNA is TGTGCCAGCAGTTACTCTTGGGGCGAGAACACTGAAGCTTTCTTT.

The CDR3 region has the DNA TGTGCCAGCAGCTTCGGGGGCCCCTACAATGAGCAGTTCTTC. Translated: CASSFGGPYNEQFF. The J gene is TRBJ2-1, the V gene TRBV11-2; TRBD1 or TRBD2 may be the D gene (6 bases each). Germline-derived CDR1 and CDR2 are SGHAT and FQNNGV. This CDR3 contains 14 residues. With 3 bases removed from V and 2 bases from J, the gap between germline ends came to 8 bases.

The chain is built from TRBV3-1 and TRBJ1-5, with no clear D. Germline loops: CDR1 LGHDT, CDR2 YNNKEL (reference sequence). V was clipped by 2 bases and J by 7 bases, with 6 bases between them. There are 12 residues in the CDR3. In DNA, the CDR3 is TGTGCCAGCAGCCAACAGGACCAGCCCCAGCATTTT. This sequence encodes CASSQQDQPQHF. The variable domain in full, with the rest retrieved from reference TRBV3-1 and TRBJ1-5, is DTAVSQTPKYLVTQMGNDKSIKCEQNLGHDTMYWYKQDSKKFLKIMFSYNNKELIINETVPNRFSPKSPDKAHLNLHINSLELGDSAVYFCASSQQDQPQHFGDGTRLSIL.